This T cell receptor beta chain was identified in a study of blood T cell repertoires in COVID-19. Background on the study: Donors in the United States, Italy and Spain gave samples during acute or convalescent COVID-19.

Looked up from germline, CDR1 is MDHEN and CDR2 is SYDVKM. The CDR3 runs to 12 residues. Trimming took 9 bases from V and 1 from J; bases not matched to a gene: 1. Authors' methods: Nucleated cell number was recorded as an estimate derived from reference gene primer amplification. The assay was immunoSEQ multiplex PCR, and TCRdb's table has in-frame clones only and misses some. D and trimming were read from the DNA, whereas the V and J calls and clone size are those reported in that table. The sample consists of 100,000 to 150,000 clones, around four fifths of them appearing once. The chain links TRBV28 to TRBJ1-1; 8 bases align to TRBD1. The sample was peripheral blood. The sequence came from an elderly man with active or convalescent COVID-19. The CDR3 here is CASGTGNTEAFF. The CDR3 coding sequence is TGTGCCAGTGGGACAGGGAACACTGAAGCTTTCTTT. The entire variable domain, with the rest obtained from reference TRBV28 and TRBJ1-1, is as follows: DVKVTQSSRYLVKRTGEKVFLECVQDMDHENMFWYRQDPGLGLRLIYFSYDVKMKEKGDIPEGYSVSREKKERFSLILESASTNQTSMYLCASGTGNTEAFFGQGTRLTVV.